The next 2 T cell receptor beta chains were all read from a single sample in a study of blood T cell repertoires in COVID-19. The table came from immunoSEQ multiplex PCR; TCRdb's copy has only in-frame clones and leaves some out. In the table there are approximately 180,000 clones, roughly 88% of which are singletons. Sample: peripheral blood. These receptors all come from a human donor with active or convalescent COVID-19. The donor label of this sample is uncertain.

The rearrangement joins TRBV6-5 to TRBJ1-3; the match to TRBD1 covers 8 bases. Germline CDR1 reads MNHEY; CDR2 reads SVGAGI. There are 15 residues in the CDR3. Trimming took 6 bases from V and 4 from J; bases not matched to a gene: 8. CDR3 nucleotides: TGTGCCAGCAGATATAACAGGGGGGCGGGAAACACCATATATTTT. It encodes CASRYNRGAGNTIYF.

CDR3 sequence: CASSWDSQPGEQYF. CDR3 in DNA: TGTGCCAGCAGTTGGGACAGCCAGCCGGGTGAGCAGTACTTC. The V gene is TRBV6-5, the J gene TRBJ2-7, with 7 bases identical to TRBD1. CDR1 MNHEY and CDR2 SVGAGI come from the germline V gene. V lost 4 bases to trimming and J lost 7 bases; unmatched junction nucleotides: 10. The CDR3 contains 14 residues.